These 19 T cell receptor beta chains originate from one sample sequenced in a study of T cells in Graves' hyperthyroidism and ophthalmopathy. TCR beta CDR3 sequences were amplified from RNA transcripts. Carried out on the TCR CDR3, a first-round RT-PCR used the HTBI primer set. One entry per CDR3 protein, called by TCRdb with MiXCR from the multiplex PCR reads. Of approximately 360,000 distinct CDR3 sequences in the sample, roughly 25% are singletons; the top ten hold more than 60%. Input material: blood. These receptors originate from a man aged 50 or older with Graves' hyperthyroidism.

As DNA, the CDR3 is TGTGCCAGCAGTGTTCTCGGGGGAGAGACCCAGTACTTC. The encoded protein is CASSVLGGETQYF. V usage is TRBV2 and J usage is TRBJ2-5; a weak D match, TRBD2 (6 bases). CDR3 length equals 13 residues. V lost 4 bases and J lost 4, with 10 bases in between. Germline CDR1 SNHLY, CDR2 FYNNEI.

This clonotype showed up many times. This sequence joins TRBV20-1 and TRBJ2-3, with a weak D call TRBD2 (5 bases). Germline V gene data show CDR1 as DFQATT and CDR2 as SNEGSKA (reference sequence). V dropped 0 bases and J dropped 1 base, with 17 bases sitting between them. This CDR3 has 17 residues. The CDR3 sequence is CSARDVRRLAGTDTQYF. The CDR3 coding sequence is TGCAGTGCTAGAGATGTCAGACGGCTAGCAGGCACAGATACGCAGTATTTT.

Ten or more counts support this clonotype. This chain links TRBV7-8 with TRBJ2-7; TRBD2 is a possible D gene (6 bases). This CDR3 is built from 12 residues. CDR1 and CDR2 from the germline V gene are SGHVS and FQNEAQ. V was clipped by 8 bases and J by 5 bases, with 13 bases between them. In DNA, the CDR3 is TGTGCCAGCGGGTCCGGGGGTCACGAGCAGTACTTC. Translation: CASGSGGHEQYF.

The chain employs TRBV7-9 and TRBJ2-1; D might be TRBD2 (7 bases). Trimming left V 6 bases short and J 7 bases short, with 10 bases between. The CDR3 covers 12 residues. Per the germline V gene, CDR1 is SEHNR and CDR2 is FQNEAQ (reference sequence). This chain's CDR3 is CASRKGGNEQFF. Here the CDR3 DNA reads TGTGCCAGCAGGAAGGGGGGGAATGAGCAGTTCTTC.

The chain combines TRBV7-9 with TRBJ2-2, with TRBD1 as a possible D gene (6 bases). The CDR3 loop spans 14 amino acids. Germline V gene lookup returns CDR1 SEHNR and CDR2 FQNEAQ (reference sequence). V was cut by 5 bases and J by 6 bases, with 13 bases left in between. The DNA of the CDR3 is TGTGCCAGCAGCAATGGGACATATCCCGGGGAGCTGTTTTTT. As protein: CASSNGTYPGELFF.

This clonotype was detected only a few times. The chain has TRBV12-3 or TRBV12-4 and TRBJ2-7, with a possible D match to TRBD2 (6 bases). The V gene lost 5 bases and the J gene lost 6 bases, with 17 bases spanning the gap. The CDR3 has 14 residues. CDR3 in DNA: TGTGCCAGCAGTCCCCGCGGAAGCGGGCCCGAGCAGTACTTC. Translating gives CASSPRGSGPEQYF.

This clonotype was seen only a few times. The chain links TRBV30 to TRBJ2-1; the D call may be TRBD1 or TRBD2 (5 bases each). The CDR3 length is 11 residues. V lost 5 bases and J 5 bases, leaving 7 bases between the germline ends. Per the germline V gene, CDR1 is GTSNPN and CDR2 is SVGIG (reference sequence). The CDR3 reads CAWGGHNEQFF. The CDR3 nucleotides read TGTGCCTGGGGGGGACACAATGAGCAGTTCTTC.

This chain links TRBV9 with TRBJ1-6; 7 bases match TRBD1. J was trimmed by 7 bases and V by 3 bases; bases with no gene match: 10. CDR1 and CDR2 from the germline V gene are SGDLS and YYNGEE. The CDR3 consists of 16 residues. The chain's CDR3 is CASSASTGTANSPLHF. The CDR3 DNA reads TGTGCCAGCAGCGCTAGTACGGGGACAGCCAATTCACCCCTCCACTTT.

The chain couples TRBV6-5 to TRBJ1-3; D remains unclear. Germline-derived CDR1 and CDR2 are MNHEY and SVGAGI. V was pared by 0 bases and J by 2 bases, with 8 bases between. The CDR3 length is 15 residues. The CDR3 sequence: CASSYSKRAGNTIYF. CDR3 coding DNA: TGTGCCAGCAGTTACTCAAAGAGGGCTGGAAACACCATATATTTT.

This clonotype was picked up many times. This rearrangement joins TRBV19 to TRBJ2-2; D perhaps matches TRBD1 (6 bases). This CDR3 has 18 residues. Germline CDR1 LNHDA, CDR2 SQIVND (reference sequence). The V end lost 2 bases, the J end lost 1 base, and 17 bases lay between the germline ends. CDR3: CASSIRSLGALNTGELFF. The CDR3 nucleotides are TGTGCCAGTAGTATAAGATCTCTGGGGGCCCTGAACACCGGGGAGCTGTTTTTT.

Only one count was recorded for this clonotype. The rearrangement uses TRBV12-3 or TRBV12-4 and TRBJ1-2; 9 bases line up with TRBD1. Unmatched junction bases numbered 13, after V lost 7 bases and J lost 13 bases. The CDR3 is made up of 13 amino acids. The chain's CDR3 is CASTVQGARSCTF. CDR3 coding DNA: TGTGCCAGCACCGTACAGGGGGCGAGGAGTTGCACCTTC.

The CDR3 region has the DNA TGTGCCAGCAGCCAAGCGGGGACAGCCTTTAGCGGACCAGATACGCAGTATTTT. It translates to CASSQAGTAFSGPDTQYF. The V gene is TRBV3-1, the J gene TRBJ2-3; possibly TRBD1 for D (7 bases). Between the trimmed V and J ends, which lost 1 base and 4 bases, there was a span of 21 bases. The length of the CDR3 is 18 residues. Germline-derived CDR1 and CDR2 are LGHDT and YNNKEL (reference sequence).

This clonotype was counted many times. This chain connects TRBV11-2 to TRBJ2-3, with 8 bases that match TRBD2. The germline V gene encodes CDR1 SGHAT and CDR2 FQNNGV. CDR3 length: 14 amino acids. With 8 bases clipped from V and 3 bases from J, the junction kept 7 bases outside the gene matches. The DNA for the CDR3 is TGTGCCAGCGGGCGGGGGGCGACGACAGATACGCAGTATTTT. It specifies CASGRGATTDTQYF.

This clonotype was detected only a few times. This rearrangement joins TRBV28 to TRBJ2-4; D may match TRBD1 or TRBD2 (5 bases each). V lost 3 bases to trimming and J lost 5 bases, with 17 bases between them. This CDR3 contains 16 residues. CDR1 and CDR2 (germline): MDHEN, SYDVKM. The CDR3 nucleotides are TGTGCCAGCAGTTTGCCAAAAAAGGGGAGAGAAAACATTCAGTACTTC. Protein product: CASSLPKKGRENIQYF.

In the case of this clonotype: An end of the junction differs from the germline gene, which may be a read error. The chain carries TRBV5-1 and TRBJ1-2; D unresolved. CDR3 length: 15 amino acids. The germline CDR1 and CDR2 sequences are SGHRS and YFSETQ. The CDR3 region has the DNA TGTGCCAGCAGCTTACCTTCCGGAGGTCGCTATGGCTACACCTTC. It codes for CASSLPSGGRYGYTF.

This chain links TRBV7-3 with TRBJ1-1; D may be TRBD1 (5 bases). There are 15 residues in the CDR3. Germline V lookup: CDR1 SGHTA, CDR2 FQGTGA. Trimming pared 2 bases from V and 5 bases from J, leaving 15 bases between. The CDR3 DNA is TGTGCCAGCAGCTTAGCGGTGGGGCTTGTGACTGAAGCTTTCTTT. Its protein is CASSLAVGLVTEAFF.

This clonotype was detected only a few times. The rearrangement joins TRBV12-3 or TRBV12-4 to TRBJ2-2; D not resolved. CDR3 length: 14 amino acids. Trimming removed 1 base at V and 8 bases at J, with 11 bases between. CDR3 protein: CASSLGAFRGELFF. The CDR3 DNA reads TGTGCCAGCAGTTTAGGGGCCTTCCGAGGGGAGCTGTTTTTT.

The genes are TRBV11-2 and TRBJ1-1; TRBD1 aligns across 9 bases. The ends lost 5 bases at V and 0 bases at J; junction bases unmatched: 16. CDR1 and CDR2 (germline): SGHAT, FQNNGV. The CDR3 loop spans 19 amino acids. The CDR3: CASSQRRGTGWMMNTEAFF. DNA for the CDR3: TGTGCCAGCAGCCAACGTAGGGGGACAGGGTGGATGATGAACACTGAAGCTTTCTTT.

The chain couples TRBV20-1 to TRBJ1-5, with a possible D match to TRBD1 (6 bases). CDR1 is DFQATT and CDR2 is SNEGSKA in the germline V gene (reference sequence). The CDR3 contains 13 residues. V lost 3 bases and J lost 7, with 13 bases in between. CDR3 amino acids: CSASTRGGQPQHF. The DNA of the CDR3 is TGCAGTGCTAGTACCAGGGGTGGACAGCCCCAGCATTTT.